This is a list of T cell receptor beta chains from one sample in a study of OX40 agonist ivuxolimab in advanced cancers. This table comes from immunoSEQ multiplex PCR, and its TCRdb copy is limited to in-frame clones, with some not included. The sample includes some 70,000 clones, 88% of them seen just once. This sample comprised CD4+ or CD8+ T cells sorted from blood, obtained in a trial of the OX40 agonist ivuxolimab. The receptors originated from an adult with an advanced solid tumor such as melanoma, head and neck, liver or kidney cancer. CDR3s include the opening cysteine and the closing phenylalanine or tryptophan. Fields, in order: clone size, D gene, J gene, V gene, CDR3 DNA, CDR3 protein. D genes are given only for firm matches. Clone size is stated in some rows and not others, as once, few, many or a class when expanded.

clone size: NA
D gene: TRBD1
J gene: TRBJ2-1
V gene: TRBV23-1
CDR3 DNA: TGCGCCAGCAGTCAACAGGGGGCGGCCACCTACAATGAGCAGTTCTTC
CDR3 protein: CASSQQGAATYNEQFF

clone size: few
D gene: NA
J gene: TRBJ1-2
V gene: TRBV19
CDR3 DNA: TGTGCCAGTTCATCTAGGGGGGATGCGGGCTACACCTTC
CDR3 protein: CASSSRGDAGYTF

clone size: NA
D gene: TRBD2
J gene: TRBJ2-5
V gene: TRBV5-8
CDR3 DNA: TGTGCCAGCAGCCCGGGGACTAGCGGAGCCCAAGAGACCCAGTACTTC
CDR3 protein: CASSPGTSGAQETQYF

clone size: NA
D gene: NA
J gene: TRBJ1-5
V gene: TRBV4-2
CDR3 DNA: TGTGCCAGCAGCGTCCGGACCCATAGCAATCAGCCCCAGCATTTT
CDR3 protein: CASSVRTHSNQPQHF

clone size: few
D gene: TRBD1
J gene: TRBJ2-5
V gene: TRBV29-1
CDR3 DNA: TGCAGCGTAAGGACAGGGCGGCAGACCCAGTACTTC
CDR3 protein: CSVRTGRQTQYF

clone size: NA
D gene: NA
J gene: TRBJ2-3
V gene: TRBV29-1
CDR3 DNA: TGCAGCGTTGACAGTGAGATCACAGATACGCAGTATTTT
CDR3 protein: CSVDSEITDTQYF

clone size: NA
D gene: NA
J gene: TRBJ2-1
V gene: TRBV7-2
CDR3 DNA: TGTGCCAGCAGCTTAGAGGCTTCTGACTCCTACAATGAGCAGTTCTTC
CDR3 protein: CASSLEASDSYNEQFF

clone size: once
D gene: TRBD1
J gene: TRBJ1-1
V gene: TRBV28
CDR3 DNA: TGTGCCAGCAGCCCCCCCGGGACAGGGGCTGAAGCTTTCTTT
CDR3 protein: CASSPPGTGAEAFF

clone size: NA
D gene: TRBD1
J gene: TRBJ1-2
V gene: TRBV4-1
CDR3 DNA: TGCGCCAGCAGCCAAGAGTTTCCGACAGGGTTCTATGGCTACACCTTC
CDR3 protein: CASSQEFPTGFYGYTF

clone size: NA
D gene: NA
J gene: TRBJ2-5
V gene: TRBV7-2
CDR3 DNA: TGTGCCAGCAGCTTCCGGACGGGAACATCGCAAGAGACCCAGTACTTC
CDR3 protein: CASSFRTGTSQETQYF

clone size: NA
D gene: TRBD1
J gene: TRBJ2-2
V gene: TRBV19
CDR3 DNA: TGTGCCAGTAGTGCAACAGGGGACACCGGGGAGCTGTTTTTT
CDR3 protein: CASSATGDTGELFF

clone size: NA
D gene: NA
J gene: TRBJ2-2
V gene: TRBV13
CDR3 DNA: TGTGCCAGCAGCGTGAACACCGGGGAGCTGTTTTTT
CDR3 protein: CASSVNTGELFF

clone size: NA
D gene: NA
J gene: TRBJ1-2
V gene: TRBV19
CDR3 DNA: TGTGCCAGTAGTGGTCTCGCTGGGATTTCCTATGGCTACACCTTC
CDR3 protein: CASSGLAGISYGYTF